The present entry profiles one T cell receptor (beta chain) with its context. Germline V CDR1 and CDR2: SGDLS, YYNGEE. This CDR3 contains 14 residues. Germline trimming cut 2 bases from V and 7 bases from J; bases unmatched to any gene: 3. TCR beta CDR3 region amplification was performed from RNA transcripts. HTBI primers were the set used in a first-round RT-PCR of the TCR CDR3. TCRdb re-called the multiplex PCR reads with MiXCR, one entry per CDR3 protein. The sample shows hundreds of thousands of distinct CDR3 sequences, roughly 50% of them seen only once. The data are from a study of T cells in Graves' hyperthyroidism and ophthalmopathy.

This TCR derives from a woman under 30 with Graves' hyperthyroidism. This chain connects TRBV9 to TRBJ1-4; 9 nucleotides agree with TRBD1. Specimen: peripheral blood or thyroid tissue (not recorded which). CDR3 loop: CASSVLGQGEKLFF. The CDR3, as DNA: TGTGCCAGCAGCGTGTTGGGACAGGGTGAAAAACTGTTTTTT.